One and the same sample provided the 10 T cell receptor beta chains below, sequenced in a study of beta chain features in type 1 diabetes listed by TCRdb under 2018. Library construction relied on the immunoSEQ multiplex PCR assay. The entire amount of isolated RNA was reverse transcribed using the High Capacity cDNA Reverse Transcription Kit, so the sequenced TCRB transcripts were expressed ones. Imported from immuneACCESS, the table was reduced by TCRdb to in-frame sequences with V and J called. These copies leave out some clones; in studies compared against another copy, an unresolved V gene accounts for under half, and the cause of the remainder is not known. The sample table holds about 140,000 clones, of which roughly 9.7% were seen once. Of the sample, about 0.6% is held by the ten largest clones. The sample was central memory CD4+ T cells from blood. The receptors here all came from a woman aged 40 to 55 in good health.

This chain links TRBV15 with TRBJ2-3; 9 positions match TRBD1. The CDR3 runs 15 residues. Germline loops: CDR1 LNHNV, CDR2 YYDKDF (reference sequence). Unmatched junction bases numbered 4, after V lost 3 bases and J lost 3 bases. The CDR3: CATSRQDRGTDTQYF. CDR3 in DNA: TGTGCCACCAGCAGGCAGGACAGGGGAACAGATACGCAGTATTTT. Based on the CDR3 plus reference TRBV15 and TRBJ2-3, the full variable domain is DAMVIQNPRYQVTQFGKPVTLSCSQTLNHNVMYWYQQKSSQAPKLLFHYYDKDFNNEADTPDNFQSRRPNTSFCFLDIRSPGLGDTAMYLCATSRQDRGTDTQYFGPGTRLTVL.

The chain has TRBV19 and TRBJ2-3, with 9 nucleotides matching TRBD1. Germline values: CDR1 LNHDA, CDR2 SQIVND (reference sequence). CDR3 size: 14 residues. V shed 11 bases, J shed 3 bases, and the junction held 9 bases outside the gene matches. This CDR3 is CAGHQGTGTDTQYF. The CDR3 coding sequence is TGTGCCGGCCATCAAGGGACAGGGACAGATACGCAGTATTTT.

The gene calls are TRBV6-5 and TRBJ1-4, with a possible D match to TRBD1 (6 bases). The CDR3 is 15 residues long. CDR1 and CDR2 from the germline V gene are MNHEY and SVGAGI. Trimming took off 8 bases at V and 8 bases at J, with 21 bases between the two ends. The CDR3 loop reads CASQGGGRRGEKLFF. The CDR3 DNA is TGTGCCAGCCAAGGGGGGGGACGGCGGGGGGAAAAACTGTTTTTT.

The genes are TRBV5-1 and TRBJ1-5, with D tentatively TRBD1 (5 bases). The CDR3 runs to 20 residues. Trimming pared 4 bases from V and 3 bases from J, leaving 29 bases between. Germline loops: CDR1 SGHRS, CDR2 YFSETQ. CDR3 residues: CASSLPGGGAGAAFNQPQHF. DNA for the CDR3: TGCGCCAGCAGCCTCCCCGGCGGGGGTGCGGGAGCGGCATTCAATCAGCCCCAGCATTTT. The full variable domain, its missing parts supplied by reference TRBV5-1 and TRBJ1-5, is KAGVTQTPRYLIKTRGQQVTLSCSPISGHRSVSWYQQTPGQGLQFLFEYFSETQRNKGNFPGRFSGRQFSNSRSEMNVSTLELGDSALYLCASSLPGGGAGAAFNQPQHFGDGTRLSIL.

This clone was seen more than once but under ten times. Here the CDR3 reads CASSQEGTGLNQPQHF. For the CDR3, the DNA is TGTGCCAGCAGCCAAGAGGGGACAGGCTTAAATCAGCCCCAGCATTTT. The rearrangement uses TRBV4-2 and TRBJ1-5, with 8 bases that match TRBD1. Germline CDR1 reads LGHNA; CDR2 reads YNFKEQ. The CDR3 runs 16 residues. Trimming removed 0 bases from V and 4 bases from J; junction bases left unmatched: 5.

This clone was seen many times. CDR3 region: CASSFNLRDTQYF. The CDR3 DNA sequence: TGTGCCAGCAGCTTCAACCTTCGGGATACGCAGTATTTT. J is TRBJ2-3 and V is TRBV7-2; D call uncertain. The CDR3 consists of 13 residues. The germline gives CDR1 SGHTA, CDR2 FQGNSA. The V end was cut by 3 bases, the J end by 6 bases, with 10 bases between.

This clone was observed many times. This chain connects TRBV6-6 to TRBJ2-3; 11 bases align to TRBD1. Trimming at V came to 7 bases and at J to 4 bases, leaving 4 bases not matched to a gene. Per germline, CDR1 MNHNY and CDR2 SVGAGI (reference sequence). The CDR3 runs 14 residues. CDR3 sequence reads: CASKRTGGPDTQYF. CDR3 nucleotide sequence: TGTGCCAGCAAGAGGACAGGGGGCCCAGATACGCAGTATTTT.

The chain recombines TRBV5-6 with TRBJ2-5; D perhaps matches TRBD2 (5 bases). CDR1 is SGHDT, CDR2 YYEEEE, per germline. The CDR3 loop spans 15 amino acids. V dropped 3 bases and J dropped 2 bases, with 14 bases sitting between them. This chain's CDR3 is CASSSLATGQETQYF. The CDR3 coding sequence is TGTGCCAGCAGCTCCTTAGCGACTGGGCAAGAGACCCAGTACTTC.

The genes are TRBV14 and TRBJ1-1; the match to TRBD1 covers 8 bases. The CDR3 has 14 residues. V shed 1 base and J 8 bases; nucleotides not matched to a gene: 6. Looked up from germline, CDR1 is SGHDN and CDR2 is FVKESK. Here the CDR3 DNA reads TGTGCCAGCAGCCAAGGGACAGGGCTCGGGGAAGCTTTCTTT. It translates to CASSQGTGLGEAFF.

The chain has TRBV19 and TRBJ2-1; weak D call: TRBD2 (5 bases). The CDR3 extends over 16 amino acids. V lost 6 bases to trimming and J lost 2 bases, with 17 bases between them. Germline V gene lookup returns CDR1 LNHDA and CDR2 SQIVND (reference sequence). The CDR3: CASSPSTGVAYNEQFF. The CDR3 DNA follows: TGTGCCAGTAGCCCTTCCACCGGGGTTGCCTACAATGAGCAGTTCTTC.